Shown below are 14 T cell receptor beta chains from a single sample sequenced in a study of cytomegalovirus exposure and HLA in healthy donors. Amplification used 60 Vbeta primers and 13 Jbeta primers. The method was immunoSEQ multiplex PCR; TCRdb's version includes in-frame clones alone and lacks a portion of them. The table records a few hundred thousand clones, about nine tenths of them present only once. The material sequenced was PBMCs. All receptors derive from a girl aged 2 to 10 in good health and CMV-seronegative.

The J gene is TRBJ2-1, the V gene TRBV5-6, with 10 positions matching TRBD2. CDR1 SGHDT and CDR2 YYEEEE come from the germline V gene. CDR3 length: 17 amino acids. Trimming at V came to 0 bases and at J to 10 bases, leaving 13 bases not matched to a gene. The DNA for the CDR3 is TGTGCCAGCAGCTTGGAGTGGCCCCTAGCGGGAGAGGGCGAGCAGTTCTTC. As protein: CASSLEWPLAGEGEQFF.

CDR3 DNA sequence: TGTGCCAGCAGTGCCCTGACGGGACTAGGGGCCTCCTACGAGCAGTACTTC. Its translation: CASSALTGLGASYEQYF. The chain has TRBV6-1 and TRBJ2-5, with 8 nucleotides matching TRBD2. TRBJ2-7 explains the end of the DNA better; the J call may be wrong. Germline V lookup: CDR1 MNHNS, CDR2 SASEGT. The CDR3 runs to 17 residues.

The J gene is TRBJ2-7, the V gene TRBV7-9; possible D gene TRBD1, 5 bases. The V end was cut by 5 bases, the J end by 5 bases, with 13 bases between. CDR1 is SEHNR, CDR2 FQNEAQ, per germline (reference sequence). The CDR3 totals 13 residues. The CDR3 DNA follows: TGTGCCAGCAGCGTTCAGGGTAACCACGAGCAGTACTTC. Amino acid sequence: CASSVQGNHEQYF.

DNA for the CDR3: TGTGCCAGCAGTTTAGTTTCTAGCCCAGATACGCAGTATTTT. Translation: CASSLVSSPDTQYF. The chain recombines TRBV28 with TRBJ2-3, with D tentatively TRBD2 (5 bases). Looked up from germline, CDR1 is MDHEN and CDR2 is SYDVKM. The V end was cut by 2 bases, the J end by 4 bases, with 10 bases between. The CDR3 has 14 amino acids.

This chain links TRBV14 with TRBJ1-2, with TRBD1 matching 9 bases. The CDR3 loop spans 13 amino acids. V shed 5 bases and J 2 bases; nucleotides not matched to a gene: 0. Germline V CDR1 and CDR2: SGHDN, FVKESK. For the CDR3, the DNA is TGTGCCAGCAGCGGACAGGGGAACTATGGCTACACCTTC. It translates to CASSGQGNYGYTF.

V and J are TRBV18 and TRBJ1-1, with D unresolved. Trimming took 5 bases from V and 1 from J, leaving 11 bases between them. This CDR3 has 14 amino acids. CDR1 KGHSH and CDR2 LQKENI come from the germline V gene. For the CDR3, the DNA is TGTGCCAGCTCAGGAGACCCGGGGAACACTGAAGCTTTCTTT. This encodes CASSGDPGNTEAFF.

J is TRBJ2-5 and V is TRBV6-5, with TRBD2 as a possible D gene (5 bases). Germline V CDR1 and CDR2: MNHEY, SVGAGI. The length of the CDR3 is 13 residues. V lost 5 bases to trimming and J lost 5 bases, with 12 bases between them. The CDR3 DNA is TGTGCCAGCAGTACCCGAGGGTTGGAGACCCAGTACTTC. This sequence encodes CASSTRGLETQYF.

The V and J genes are TRBV10-2 and TRBJ2-7; TRBD2 is a possible D gene (6 bases). In germline, CDR1 is WSHSY, CDR2 SAAADI. This CDR3 has 12 amino acids. Trimming took off 11 bases at V and 3 bases at J, with 14 bases between the two ends. The CDR3 DNA sequence: TGCGCCTCCCGGGACTCCTACTACGAGCAGTACTTC. Encoded protein: CASRDSYYEQYF.

The chain links TRBV14 to TRBJ1-2; TRBD1 matches at 8 bases. Germline lookup yields CDR1 SGHDN and CDR2 FVKESK. CDR3 size: 16 residues. V lost 3 bases and J lost 4; bases outside the gene matches: 10. The CDR3 DNA reads TGTGCCAGCAGCCACCGTGGGGCCGGACAGGGCTATGGCTACACCTTC. Translating it yields CASSHRGAGQGYGYTF.

V usage is TRBV12-5 and J usage is TRBJ2-7; perhaps TRBD2 as D (5 bases). The V and J ends lost 1 base and 3 bases respectively, with 7 bases between them. CDR1 is LGHNT, CDR2 FRNRAP, per germline. The CDR3 runs 13 residues. This chain's CDR3 is CASGLGGSYEQYF. DNA of the CDR3: TGTGCTAGTGGTTTGGGAGGGAGCTACGAGCAGTACTTC.

The chain recombines TRBV2 with TRBJ2-5; weak D call: TRBD2 (6 bases). The germline V and J ends were trimmed by 6 bases and 10 bases, with 12 bases remaining between them. The CDR3 is 11 amino acids. Germline-derived CDR1 and CDR2 are SNHLY and FYNNEI. The CDR3 DNA is TGTGCCAGCAGAGAGACTAGAGGCCAGTACTTC. The encoded protein is CASRETRGQYF.

This sequence joins TRBV2 and TRBJ1-4; 8 bases agree with TRBD1. This CDR3 contains 15 residues. Trimming removed 6 bases from V and 2 bases from J; junction bases left unmatched: 5. The germline gives CDR1 SNHLY, CDR2 FYNNEI. CDR3 region: CASRGRQGTNEKLFF. The CDR3 bases are TGTGCCAGCAGGGGACGACAGGGGACTAATGAAAAACTGTTTTTT.

The rearrangement joins TRBV2 to TRBJ2-7; 10 bases are shared with TRBD1. The junction had 8 bases not matched to a gene; V was cut back by 7 bases and J by 5 bases. The length of the CDR3 is 14 residues. The V gene's germline CDR1 is SNHLY and CDR2 FYNNEI. In DNA form, the CDR3 reads TGTGCCAGCAACCGGGACAGGGGTGTCGACGAGCAGTACTTC. This encodes CASNRDRGVDEQYF.

The chain is built from TRBV9 and TRBJ1-3; TRBD1 agrees at 7 bases. The germline gives CDR1 SGDLS, CDR2 YYNGEE. The V gene end was trimmed by 3 bases and the J gene end by 4 bases; junction bases not matched to a gene: 1. The CDR3 spans 13 residues. The CDR3: CASSAGQGNTIYF. CDR3 coding DNA: TGTGCCAGCAGCGCGGGACAGGGAAACACCATATATTTT.